Here is one T cell receptor beta chain with its context. V was trimmed by 10 bases and J by 1 base, leaving 15 bases between them. Germline CDR1 reads KGHDR; CDR2 reads SFDVKD. The CDR3 has 15 residues. The repertoire was sequenced with immunoSEQ multiplex PCR; TCRdb's copy has only in-frame clones and lacks some. The sample lists 130,000 or so clones; around 80% were seen once. The entry originates in a study of blood T cell repertoires in COVID-19. Across the study: Sample material is recorded as cDNA or gDNA derived from T cells, B-cell-depleted T cells, or PBMCs.

The sample taken for sequencing was peripheral blood. The chain recombines TRBV24-1 with TRBJ1-4; D gene uncertain. The TCR was taken from a woman aged 55 to 70 with acute or convalescent COVID-19. CDR3 bases: TGTGCCACAGCGGAGGGAGGCGGAACTAATGAAAAACTGTTTTTT. Translated, it gives CATAEGGGTNEKLFF.